This passage covers 2 T cell receptor beta chains from one sample sequenced in a study of T cells after yellow fever vaccination. A single record per CDR3 protein comes from TCRdb applying MiXCR to the 5' RACE reads. The repertoire includes 510,000 or so distinct CDR3 sequences, 15% to 20% of them detected once, and 14% sits in the top ten. The source material was PBMCs, sampled 15 days after the yellow fever booster vaccination. The receptor set was obtained from a man aged 25-45 years who received the YFV17D yellow fever vaccine.

CDR3 residues: CAIRDRESSYEQYF. CDR3 nucleotides: TGTGCCATCAGGGACAGGGAGAGCTCCTACGAGCAGTACTTC. The V and J genes are TRBV10-3 and TRBJ2-7; TRBD1 agrees at 8 bases. The V and J ends lost 6 bases and 0 bases, in that order; junction bases with no gene match: 4. CDR1 ENHRY and CDR2 SYGVKD come from the germline V gene. This CDR3 is 14 amino acids long.

The sample holds a few counts of this clonotype. V is TRBV29-1 and J is TRBJ2-3; maybe TRBD1 (6 bases). The CDR3 loop spans 15 amino acids. The germline gives CDR1 SQVTM, CDR2 ANQGSEA. V gave up 8 bases and J gave up 6 bases, with 24 bases separating them. DNA of the CDR3: TGCAGCTCCAGGAAGGGCACAGGGATAGAGGATACGCAGTATTTT. This sequence encodes CSSRKGTGIEDTQYF.